This T cell receptor beta chain was recovered during a study of T cells in Graves' hyperthyroidism and ophthalmopathy. V lost 6 bases to trimming and J lost 3 bases, with 15 bases between them. CDR1 and CDR2 from the germline V gene are SGHAT and FQNNGV. The CDR3 runs 14 residues. RNA transcripts provided the source from which TCR beta CDR3 regions were amplified. A first-round RT-PCR of the TCR CDR3 used the HTBI primer set. In TCRdb, the multiplex PCR reads were re-called with MiXCR into one record per CDR3 protein. Here the sample spans some 140,000 distinct CDR3 sequences, 22% being singletons. The TCR originated in a woman aged 50 to 60 with Graves' hyperthyroidism that later progressed to Graves' ophthalmopathy. This chain joins TRBV11-2 and TRBJ2-7, with D tentatively TRBD2 (6 bases). Sequenced sample: blood. The CDR3 reads CASRSDGGIYEQYF. CDR3 sequence (DNA): TGTGCCAGCAGGTCGGACGGGGGAATCTACGAGCAGTACTTC.